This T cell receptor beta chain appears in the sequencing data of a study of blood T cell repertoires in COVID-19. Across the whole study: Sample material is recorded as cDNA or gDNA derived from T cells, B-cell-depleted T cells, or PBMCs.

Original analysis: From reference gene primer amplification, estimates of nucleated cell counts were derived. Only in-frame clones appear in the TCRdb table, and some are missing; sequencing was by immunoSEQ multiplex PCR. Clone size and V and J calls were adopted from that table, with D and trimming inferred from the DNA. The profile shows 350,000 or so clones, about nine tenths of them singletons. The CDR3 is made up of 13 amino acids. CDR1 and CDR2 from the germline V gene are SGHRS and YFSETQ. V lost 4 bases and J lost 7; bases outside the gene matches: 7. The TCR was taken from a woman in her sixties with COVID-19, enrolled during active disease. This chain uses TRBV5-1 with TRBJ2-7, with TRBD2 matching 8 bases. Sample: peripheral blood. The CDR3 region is CASSQGTRNEQYF. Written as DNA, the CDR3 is TGCGCCAGCAGCCAGGGGACTAGAAATGAGCAGTACTTC. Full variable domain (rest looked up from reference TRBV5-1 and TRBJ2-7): KAGVTQTPRYLIKTRGQQVTLSCSPISGHRSVSWYQQTPGQGLQFLFEYFSETQRNKGNFPGRFSGRQFSNSRSEMNVSTLELGDSALYLCASSQGTRNEQYFGPGTRLTVT.